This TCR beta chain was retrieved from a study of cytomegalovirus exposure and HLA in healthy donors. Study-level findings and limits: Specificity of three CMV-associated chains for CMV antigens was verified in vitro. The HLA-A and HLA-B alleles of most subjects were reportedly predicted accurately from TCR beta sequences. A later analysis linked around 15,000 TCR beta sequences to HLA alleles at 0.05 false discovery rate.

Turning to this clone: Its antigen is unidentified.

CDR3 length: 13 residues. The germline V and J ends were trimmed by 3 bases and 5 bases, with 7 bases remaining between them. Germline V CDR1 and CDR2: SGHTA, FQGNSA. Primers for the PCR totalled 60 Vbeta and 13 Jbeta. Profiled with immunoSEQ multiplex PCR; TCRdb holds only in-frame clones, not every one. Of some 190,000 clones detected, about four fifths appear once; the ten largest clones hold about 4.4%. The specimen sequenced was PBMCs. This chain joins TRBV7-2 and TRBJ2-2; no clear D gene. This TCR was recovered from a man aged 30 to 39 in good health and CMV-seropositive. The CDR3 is CASSFSPTGELFF. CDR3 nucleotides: TGTGCCAGCAGCTTTTCCCCGACCGGGGAGCTGTTTTTT.